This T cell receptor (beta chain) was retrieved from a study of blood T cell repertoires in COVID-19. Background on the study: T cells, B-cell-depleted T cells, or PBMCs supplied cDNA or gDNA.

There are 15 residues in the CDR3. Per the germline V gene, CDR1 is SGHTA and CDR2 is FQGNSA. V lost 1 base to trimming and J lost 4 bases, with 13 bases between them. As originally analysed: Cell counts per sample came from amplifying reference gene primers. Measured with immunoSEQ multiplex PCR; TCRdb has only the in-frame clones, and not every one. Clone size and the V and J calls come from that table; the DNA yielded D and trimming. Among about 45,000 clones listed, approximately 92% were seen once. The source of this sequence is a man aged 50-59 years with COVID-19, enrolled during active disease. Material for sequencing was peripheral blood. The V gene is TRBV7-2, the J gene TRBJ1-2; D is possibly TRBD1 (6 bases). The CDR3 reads CASSLGGRQSYGYTF. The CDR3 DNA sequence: TGTGCCAGCAGCTTAGGGGGGCGGCAGAGCTATGGCTACACCTTC. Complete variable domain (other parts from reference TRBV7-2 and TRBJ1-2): GAGVSQSPSNKVTEKGKDVELRCDPISGHTALYWYRQSLGQGLEFLIYFQGNSAPDKSGLPSDRFSAERTGGSVSTLTIQRTQQEDSAVYLCASSLGGRQSYGYTFGSGTRLTVV.